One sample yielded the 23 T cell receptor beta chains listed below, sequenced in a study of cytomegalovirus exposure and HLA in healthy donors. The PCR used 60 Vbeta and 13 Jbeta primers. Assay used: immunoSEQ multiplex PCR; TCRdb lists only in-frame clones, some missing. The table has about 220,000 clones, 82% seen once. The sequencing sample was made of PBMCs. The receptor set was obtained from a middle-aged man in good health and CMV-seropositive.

The CDR3 protein is CASGTSGTGELFF. The CDR3 DNA reads TGTGCCAGCGGGACTAGCGGAACCGGGGAGCTGTTTTTT. This chain connects TRBV19 to TRBJ2-2; 11 bases fit TRBD2. Germline trimming cut 9 bases from V and 5 bases from J; bases unmatched to any gene: 2. The CDR3 extends over 13 amino acids. CDR1 is LNHDA and CDR2 is SQIVND in the germline V gene (reference sequence).

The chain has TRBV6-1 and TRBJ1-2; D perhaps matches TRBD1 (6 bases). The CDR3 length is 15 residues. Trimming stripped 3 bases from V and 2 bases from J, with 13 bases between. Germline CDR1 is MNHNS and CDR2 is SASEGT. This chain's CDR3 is CASSDQGGGNYGYTF. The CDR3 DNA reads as TGTGCCAGCAGTGACCAGGGAGGGGGAAACTATGGCTACACCTTC.

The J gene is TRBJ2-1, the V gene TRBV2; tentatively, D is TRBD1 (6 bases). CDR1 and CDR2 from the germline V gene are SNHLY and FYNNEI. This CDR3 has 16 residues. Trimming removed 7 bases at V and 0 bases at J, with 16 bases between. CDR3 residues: CASTHDRTSSYNEQFF. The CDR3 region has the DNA TGTGCCAGCACTCACGACAGGACGAGCTCCTACAATGAGCAGTTCTTC.

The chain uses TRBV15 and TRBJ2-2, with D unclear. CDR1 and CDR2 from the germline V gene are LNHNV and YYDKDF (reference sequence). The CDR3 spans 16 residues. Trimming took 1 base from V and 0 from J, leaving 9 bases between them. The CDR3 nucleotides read TGTGCCACCAGCAGAGGTGAGCCGGCGAACACCGGGGAGCTGTTTTTT. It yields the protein CATSRGEPANTGELFF.

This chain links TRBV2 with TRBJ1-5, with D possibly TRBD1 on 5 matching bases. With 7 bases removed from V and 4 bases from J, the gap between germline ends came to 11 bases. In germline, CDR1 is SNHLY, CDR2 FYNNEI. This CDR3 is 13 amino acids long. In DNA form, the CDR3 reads TGTGCCAGCATACAGGCGCCTAATCAGCCCCAGCATTTT. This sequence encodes CASIQAPNQPQHF.

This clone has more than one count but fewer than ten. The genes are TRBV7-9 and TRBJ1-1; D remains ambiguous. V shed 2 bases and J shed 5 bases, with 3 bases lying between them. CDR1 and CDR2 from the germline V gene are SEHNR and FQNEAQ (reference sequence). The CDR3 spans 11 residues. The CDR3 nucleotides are TGTGCCAGCAGCTTACTAACTGAAGCTTTCTTT. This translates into CASSLLTEAFF.

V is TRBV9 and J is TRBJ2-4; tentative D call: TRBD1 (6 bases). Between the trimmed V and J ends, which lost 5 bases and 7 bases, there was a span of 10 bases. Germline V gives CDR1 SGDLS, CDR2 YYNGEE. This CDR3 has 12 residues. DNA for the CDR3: TGTGCCAGCAGGGGAACAGGGAACATTCAGTACTTC. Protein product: CASRGTGNIQYF.

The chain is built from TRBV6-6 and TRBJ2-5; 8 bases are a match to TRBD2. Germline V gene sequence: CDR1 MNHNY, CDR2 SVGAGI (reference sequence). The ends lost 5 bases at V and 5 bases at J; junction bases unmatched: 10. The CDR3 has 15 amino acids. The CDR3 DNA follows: TGTGCCAGCAGTGATCACGGGGGGGTGGGGGAGACCCAGTACTTC. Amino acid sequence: CASSDHGGVGETQYF.

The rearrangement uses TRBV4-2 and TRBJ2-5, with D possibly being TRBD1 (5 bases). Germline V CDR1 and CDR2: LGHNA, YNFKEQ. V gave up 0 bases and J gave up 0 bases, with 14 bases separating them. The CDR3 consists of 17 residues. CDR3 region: CASSQDLGRVYQETQYF. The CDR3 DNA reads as TGTGCCAGCAGCCAAGACTTAGGCAGGGTTTACCAAGAGACCCAGTACTTC.

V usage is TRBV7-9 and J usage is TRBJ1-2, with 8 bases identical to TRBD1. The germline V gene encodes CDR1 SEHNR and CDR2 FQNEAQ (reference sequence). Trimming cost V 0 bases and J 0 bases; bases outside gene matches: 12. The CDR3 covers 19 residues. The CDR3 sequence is CASSLAGDRGIVANYGYTF. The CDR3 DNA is TGTGCCAGCAGCTTAGCGGGTGACAGGGGCATTGTAGCTAACTATGGCTACACCTTC.

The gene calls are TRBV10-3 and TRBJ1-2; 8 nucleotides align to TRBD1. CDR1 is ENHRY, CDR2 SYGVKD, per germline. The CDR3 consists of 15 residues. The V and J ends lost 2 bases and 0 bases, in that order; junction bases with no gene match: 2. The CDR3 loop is CAISEGQGANYGYTF. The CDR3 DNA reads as TGTGCCATCAGTGAGGGACAGGGAGCTAACTATGGCTACACCTTC.

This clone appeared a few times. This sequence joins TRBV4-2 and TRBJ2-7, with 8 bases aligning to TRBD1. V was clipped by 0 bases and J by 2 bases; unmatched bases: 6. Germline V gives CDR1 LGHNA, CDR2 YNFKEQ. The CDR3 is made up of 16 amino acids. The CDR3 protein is CASSQDITGGPYEQYF. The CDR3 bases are TGTGCCAGCAGCCAAGATATAACAGGGGGTCCCTACGAGCAGTACTTC.

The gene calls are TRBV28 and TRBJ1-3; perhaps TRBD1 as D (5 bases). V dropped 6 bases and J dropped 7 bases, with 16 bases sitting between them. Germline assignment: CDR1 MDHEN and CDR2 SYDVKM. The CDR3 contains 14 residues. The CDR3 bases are TGTGCCAGCAGCACCAGGGAACCCTTGAACACCATATATTTT. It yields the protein CASSTREPLNTIYF.

Here the CDR3 DNA reads TGTGCCAGCGGAAAAGCGGGGACTACCTACAATGAGCAGTTCTTC. This translates into CASGKAGTTYNEQFF. The chain carries TRBV2 and TRBJ2-1; 7 bases fit TRBD2. The length of the CDR3 is 15 residues. The trim removed 8 bases at V and 2 bases at J, leaving 9 bases unmatched. Germline CDR1 and CDR2: SNHLY and FYNNEI.

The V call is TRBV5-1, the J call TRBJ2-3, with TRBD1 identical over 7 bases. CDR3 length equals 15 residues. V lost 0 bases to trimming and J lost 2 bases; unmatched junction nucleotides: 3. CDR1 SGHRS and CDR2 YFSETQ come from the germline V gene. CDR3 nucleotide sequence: TGCGCCAGCAGCTTGGGACAGGGTAACACAGATACGCAGTATTTT. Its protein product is CASSLGQGNTDTQYF.

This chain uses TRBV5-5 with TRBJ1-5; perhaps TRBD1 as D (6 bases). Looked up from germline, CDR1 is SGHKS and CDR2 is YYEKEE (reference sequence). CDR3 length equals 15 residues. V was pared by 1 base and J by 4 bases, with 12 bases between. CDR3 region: CASSLFGQRNQPQHF. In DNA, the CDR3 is TGTGCCAGCAGCTTGTTCGGACAGCGGAATCAGCCCCAGCATTTT.

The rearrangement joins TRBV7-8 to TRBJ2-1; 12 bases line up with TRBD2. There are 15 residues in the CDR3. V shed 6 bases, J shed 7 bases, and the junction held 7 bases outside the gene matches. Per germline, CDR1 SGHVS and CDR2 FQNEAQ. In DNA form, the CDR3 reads TGTGCCAGCAGTGTAGCGCTAGCGGGGGGGAATGAGCAGTTCTTC. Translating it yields CASSVALAGGNEQFF.

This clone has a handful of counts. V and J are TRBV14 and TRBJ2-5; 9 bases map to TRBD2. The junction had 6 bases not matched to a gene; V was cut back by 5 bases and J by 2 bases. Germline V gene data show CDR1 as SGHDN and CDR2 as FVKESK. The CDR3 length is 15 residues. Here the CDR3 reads CASSYLAGLQETQYF. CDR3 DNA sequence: TGTGCCAGCAGCTACCTAGCGGGACTACAAGAGACCCAGTACTTC.

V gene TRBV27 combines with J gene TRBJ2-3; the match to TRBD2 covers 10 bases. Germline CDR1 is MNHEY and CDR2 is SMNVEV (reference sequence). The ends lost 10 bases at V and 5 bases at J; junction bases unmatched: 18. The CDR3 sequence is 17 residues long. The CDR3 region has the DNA TGTGCCACCCGACCAGGGGGGCTAGCGGGAGTGTTAGATACGCAGTATTTT. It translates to CATRPGGLAGVLDTQYF.

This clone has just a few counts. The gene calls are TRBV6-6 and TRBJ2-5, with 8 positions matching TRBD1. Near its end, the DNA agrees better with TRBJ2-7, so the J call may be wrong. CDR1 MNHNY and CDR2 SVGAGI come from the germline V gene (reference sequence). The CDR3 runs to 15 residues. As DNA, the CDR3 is TGTGCCAGCAGTACCCGACAGGGGACAACCTACGAGCAGTACTTC. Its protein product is CASSTRQGTTYEQYF.

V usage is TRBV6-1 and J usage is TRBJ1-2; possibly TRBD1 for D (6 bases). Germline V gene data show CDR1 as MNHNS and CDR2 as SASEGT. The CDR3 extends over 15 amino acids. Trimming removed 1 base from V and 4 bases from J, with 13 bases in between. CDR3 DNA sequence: TGTGCCAGCAGTGAAGGAGACAGGAGCCGCTATGGCTACACCTTC. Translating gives CASSEGDRSRYGYTF.

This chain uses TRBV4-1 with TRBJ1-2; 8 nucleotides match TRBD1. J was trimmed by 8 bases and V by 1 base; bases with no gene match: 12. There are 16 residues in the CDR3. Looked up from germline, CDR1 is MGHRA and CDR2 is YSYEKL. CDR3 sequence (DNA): TGCGCCAGCAGCCAAGCCAGCGGGCAGGGGGCTTTGGGCTACACCTTC. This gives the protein CASSQASGQGALGYTF.

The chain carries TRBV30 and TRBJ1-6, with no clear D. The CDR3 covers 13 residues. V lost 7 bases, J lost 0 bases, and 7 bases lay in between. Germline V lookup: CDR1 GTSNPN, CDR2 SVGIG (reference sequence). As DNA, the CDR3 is TGTGCCTCGAGGAGCTCCTATAATTCACCCCTCCACTTT. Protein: CASRSSYNSPLHF.